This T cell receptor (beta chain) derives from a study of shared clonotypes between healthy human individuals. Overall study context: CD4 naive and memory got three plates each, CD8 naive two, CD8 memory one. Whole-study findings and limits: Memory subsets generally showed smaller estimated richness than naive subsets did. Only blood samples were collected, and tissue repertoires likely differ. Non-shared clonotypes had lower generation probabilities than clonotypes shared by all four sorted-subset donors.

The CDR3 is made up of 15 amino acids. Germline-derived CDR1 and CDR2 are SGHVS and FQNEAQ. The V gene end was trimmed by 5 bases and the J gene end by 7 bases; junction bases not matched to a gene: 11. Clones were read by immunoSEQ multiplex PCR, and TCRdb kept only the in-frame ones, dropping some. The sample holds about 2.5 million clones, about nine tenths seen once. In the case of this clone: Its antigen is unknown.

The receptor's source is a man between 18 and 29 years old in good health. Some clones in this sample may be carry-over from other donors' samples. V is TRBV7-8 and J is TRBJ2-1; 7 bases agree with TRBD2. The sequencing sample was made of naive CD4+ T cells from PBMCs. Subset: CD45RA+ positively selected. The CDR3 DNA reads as TGTGCCAGCAGCCAACCGCGGGAGTTCTTTAATGAGCAGTTCTTC. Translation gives CASSQPREFFNEQFF.